This T cell receptor beta chain was captured in a study of shared clonotypes between healthy human individuals. The CDR3 totals 16 residues. Germline V gives CDR1 SGHRS, CDR2 YFSETQ. In the authors' workflow: ImmunoSEQ only sent back junction sequences with no quality scores, so filtering was done differently. Only in-frame clones appear in the TCRdb table, and some are missing; sequencing was by immunoSEQ multiplex PCR. For V, J and clone size, that table is used; D and trimming come from the DNA. Among around 1.1 million clones listed, roughly 80% were seen once. A few counts support this clone. The junction departs from the called germline gene at one end, perhaps through a read error. Splitting the CD4+ cells yielded a CD45RA+ naive subset and a CD45RA-negative memory subset.

The rearrangement links TRBV5-1 to TRBJ2-3; maybe TRBD2 (6 bases). This receptor was identified in a man younger than 35 in good health. Some clones in this sample may be carry-over from other donors' samples. The sequencing input was memory CD4+ T cells from PBMCs. Subset defined: CD45RA-negative fraction. The CDR3 DNA reads TGCGCCAGCACCTTGGCCGGGGCGGGAAGCACAGATACGCAGTATTTT. Protein product: CASTLAGAGSTDTQYF.